Listed below are T cell receptor beta chains from one sample, sequenced in a study of high-grade serous ovarian cancer treatment subgroups. Sequencing was performed with immunoSEQ multiplex PCR; in TCRdb, only in-frame clones are kept and a portion is missing. The data contain thousands of clones, about 60% of them seen just once; the ten biggest clones take up about 6%. The source material was tumor tissue. These receptors all stem from a human donor with high-grade serous ovarian cancer. CDR3s include the opening cysteine and the closing phenylalanine or tryptophan. A D gene is named only where the DNA matches it firmly. Expanded clones get a size class; other rows say once, few or many, or leave the size out.

v_gene: TRBV19; abundance: .; j_gene: TRBJ2-1; d_gene: TRBD2; CDR3aa: CASSPGRAPYNEQFF; CDR3nt: TGTGCCAGTAGTCCCGGGAGGGCCCCCTACAATGAGCAGTTCTTC
v_gene: TRBV19; abundance: .; j_gene: TRBJ1-1; d_gene: .; CDR3aa: CASSPAGLNTEAFF; CDR3nt: TGTGCCAGTAGTCCGGCAGGTTTGAACACTGAAGCTTTCTTT
v_gene: TRBV7-9; abundance: few; j_gene: TRBJ1-2; d_gene: TRBD1; CDR3aa: CASSSDRGPATF; CDR3nt: TGTGCCAGCAGCTCTGACAGGGGACCGGCTACCTTC
v_gene: TRBV28; abundance: once; j_gene: TRBJ1-2; d_gene: TRBD1; CDR3aa: CASRTGPDYGYTF; CDR3nt: TGTGCCAGCCGGACAGGACCGGACTATGGCTACACCTTC
v_gene: TRBV5-5; abundance: few; j_gene: TRBJ2-2; d_gene: .; CDR3aa: CASSYTGFLTGELFF; CDR3nt: TGTGCCAGCAGCTATACGGGCTTTCTCACCGGGGAGCTGTTTTTT
v_gene: TRBV21-1; abundance: .; j_gene: TRBJ2-1; d_gene: .; CDR3aa: CASCNAGGPHNEQFF; CDR3nt: TGTGCCAGCTGTAACGCGGGAGGGCCCCACAATGAGCAGTTCTTC
v_gene: TRBV5-5; abundance: few; j_gene: TRBJ2-4; d_gene: .; CDR3aa: CASSLGSTNIQYF; CDR3nt: TGTGCCAGCAGCTTGGGGTCAACGAACATTCAGTACTTC
v_gene: TRBV6-5; abundance: .; j_gene: TRBJ2-5; d_gene: TRBD2; CDR3aa: CASRGLAGDAETQYF; CDR3nt: TGTGCCAGCAGAGGACTAGCGGGAGATGCCGAGACCCAGTACTTC
v_gene: TRBV28; abundance: .; j_gene: TRBJ2-1; d_gene: .; CDR3aa: CASSLFNEQFF; CDR3nt: TGTGCCAGCAGTTTATTCAATGAGCAGTTCTTC
v_gene: TRBV5-5; abundance: .; j_gene: TRBJ1-2; d_gene: .; CDR3aa: CASSSGTTDGYTF; CDR3nt: TGTGCCAGCAGCTCCGGGACGACGGATGGCTACACCTTC
v_gene: TRBV7-9; abundance: .; j_gene: TRBJ2-3; d_gene: .; CDR3aa: CASSSVATRSDTQYF; CDR3nt: TGTGCCAGCAGTTCCGTAGCTACTAGATCAGATACGCAGTATTTT
v_gene: TRBV5-1; abundance: .; j_gene: TRBJ2-2; d_gene: .; CDR3aa: CASSLGHRDTNTGELFF; CDR3nt: TGCGCCAGCAGCTTAGGTCACAGAGATACAAACACCGGGGAGCTGTTTTTT
v_gene: TRBV4-1; abundance: .; j_gene: TRBJ2-1; d_gene: TRBD2; CDR3aa: CASSQGELAGNEQFF; CDR3nt: TGCGCCAGCAGCCAAGGGGAACTAGCGGGGAATGAGCAGTTCTTC
v_gene: TRBV19; abundance: .; j_gene: TRBJ1-1; d_gene: TRBD1; CDR3aa: CASSPNRGLLFF; CDR3nt: TGTGCCAGTAGTCCGAACAGGGGGCTCTTATTCTTT
v_gene: TRBV30; abundance: .; j_gene: TRBJ2-1; d_gene: TRBD2; CDR3aa: CAWSTTSGPYNEQFF; CDR3nt: TGTGCCTGGAGTACAACTAGCGGCCCCTACAATGAGCAGTTCTTC
v_gene: TRBV29-1; abundance: medium-sized; j_gene: TRBJ2-1; d_gene: .; CDR3aa: CSVNTGSNEQFF; CDR3nt: TGCAGCGTGAACACAGGGAGTAATGAGCAGTTCTTC
v_gene: TRBV15; abundance: .; j_gene: TRBJ2-5; d_gene: .; CDR3aa: CATSTPVKETQYF; CDR3nt: TGTGCCACCAGCACGCCGGTCAAGGAGACCCAGTACTTC
v_gene: TRBV7-2; abundance: .; j_gene: TRBJ1-5; d_gene: .; CDR3aa: CASSSNRATNQPQHF; CDR3nt: TGTGCCAGCAGCTCGAACAGGGCAACTAATCAGCCCCAGCATTTT
v_gene: TRBV7-3; abundance: .; j_gene: TRBJ2-2; d_gene: .; CDR3aa: CASSWAKPGELFF; CDR3nt: TGTGCCAGCAGCTGGGCCAAGCCCGGGGAGCTGTTTTTT
v_gene: TRBV7-2; abundance: .; j_gene: TRBJ2-1; d_gene: TRBD2; CDR3aa: CASSSATSTKDNEQFF; CDR3nt: TGTGCCAGCAGCTCTGCGACTAGCACTAAAGACAATGAGCAGTTCTTC
v_gene: TRBV11-2; abundance: .; j_gene: TRBJ2-7; d_gene: TRBD1; CDR3aa: CASSLDFQGAEQYF; CDR3nt: TGTGCCAGCAGCTTGGACTTCCAGGGGGCCGAGCAGTACTTC
v_gene: TRBV6-1; abundance: .; j_gene: TRBJ2-7; d_gene: TRBD1; CDR3aa: CASTPAGGEQYF; CDR3nt: TGTGCCAGCACCCCAGCAGGGGGCGAGCAGTACTTC
v_gene: TRBV19; abundance: few; j_gene: TRBJ2-2; d_gene: .; CDR3aa: CASTRGDYTGELFF; CDR3nt: TGTGCCAGTACACGAGGGGACTACACCGGGGAGCTGTTTTTT
v_gene: TRBV5-6; abundance: medium-sized; j_gene: TRBJ2-1; d_gene: .; CDR3aa: CASSPLVGEGNEQFF; CDR3nt: TGTGCCAGCAGCCCCTTGGTGGGAGAGGGCAATGAGCAGTTCTTC
v_gene: TRBV16; abundance: .; j_gene: TRBJ2-1; d_gene: .; CDR3aa: CASSHGTGYGEQFF; CDR3nt: TGTGCCAGCAGCCATGGGACTGGCTATGGTGAGCAGTTCTTC
v_gene: TRBV19; abundance: .; j_gene: TRBJ2-7; d_gene: .; CDR3aa: CASSSSTVAGTFYEQYF; CDR3nt: TGTGCCAGTAGTTCATCAACTGTAGCAGGAACCTTTTACGAGCAGTACTTC
v_gene: TRBV12-5; abundance: few; j_gene: TRBJ2-1; d_gene: TRBD2; CDR3aa: CASGTGEGYNEQFF; CDR3nt: TGTGCTAGTGGAACGGGGGAGGGATACAATGAGCAGTTCTTC
v_gene: TRBV28; abundance: .; j_gene: TRBJ2-5; d_gene: .; CDR3aa: CASSGDASETQYF; CDR3nt: TGTGCCAGCAGTGGGGATGCCTCAGAGACCCAGTACTTC
v_gene: TRBV5-4; abundance: .; j_gene: TRBJ2-1; d_gene: .; CDR3aa: CASRDPPRDEQFF; CDR3nt: TGTGCCTCCCGGGACCCTCCTAGGGATGAGCAGTTCTTC
v_gene: TRBV6-5; abundance: once; j_gene: TRBJ2-7; d_gene: .; CDR3aa: CASSYSGMNYEQYF; CDR3nt: TGTGCCAGCAGTTACTCGGGGATGAACTACGAGCAGTACTTC
v_gene: TRBV5-1; abundance: .; j_gene: TRBJ2-1; d_gene: TRBD1; CDR3aa: CASSLGRGTVDEQFF; CDR3nt: TGCGCCAGCAGCTTGGGTCGTGGGACAGTGGATGAGCAGTTCTTC
v_gene: TRBV19; abundance: few; j_gene: TRBJ1-3; d_gene: TRBD1; CDR3aa: CASKGQNSGNTIYF; CDR3nt: TGTGCCAGTAAGGGACAGAACTCTGGAAACACCATATATTTT
v_gene: TRBV22-1; abundance: .; j_gene: TRBJ1-5; d_gene: .; CDR3aa: CPGSARGTSNTDNQPQHF; CDR3nt: TGTCCTGGGAGCGCACGTGGGACGTCTAATACAGACAATCAGCCCCAGCATTTT
v_gene: TRBV9; abundance: .; j_gene: TRBJ1-1; d_gene: .; CDR3aa: CASSVAGPEAFF; CDR3nt: TGTGCCAGCAGCGTAGCGGGACCTGAAGCTTTCTTT
v_gene: TRBV19; abundance: .; j_gene: TRBJ2-5; d_gene: TRBD2; CDR3aa: CASSPAVGLAQETQYF; CDR3nt: TGTGCCAGTAGTCCCGCCGTGGGACTAGCTCAAGAGACCCAGTACTTC
v_gene: TRBV7-2; abundance: .; j_gene: TRBJ1-2; d_gene: .; CDR3aa: CASHRDGVGYTF; CDR3nt: TGTGCCAGCCACAGGGATGGGGTGGGCTACACCTTC
v_gene: TRBV29-1; abundance: large; j_gene: TRBJ2-7; d_gene: .; CDR3aa: CSVEEGASKYLRF; CDR3nt: TGCAGCGTTGAAGAGGGGGCCAGTAAATACCTACGGTTC
v_gene: TRBV7-2; abundance: .; j_gene: TRBJ2-1; d_gene: .; CDR3aa: CASSGATGNEQFF; CDR3nt: TGTGCCAGCAGCGGCGCGACGGGAAATGAGCAGTTCTTC
v_gene: TRBV14; abundance: .; j_gene: TRBJ2-7; d_gene: .; CDR3aa: CASSQVGQNIYEQYF; CDR3nt: TGTGCCAGCAGCCAAGTGGGCCAGAACATCTACGAGCAGTACTTC
v_gene: TRBV4-1; abundance: .; j_gene: TRBJ1-2; d_gene: .; CDR3aa: CASSQEGSVRGGYGYTF; CDR3nt: TGCGCCAGCAGCCAAGAAGGCTCTGTTCGGGGAGGCTATGGCTACACCTTC
v_gene: TRBV27; abundance: .; j_gene: TRBJ2-7; d_gene: TRBD2; CDR3aa: CASSLWVAGNSYEQYF; CDR3nt: TGTGCCAGCAGTTTATGGGTAGCGGGGAACTCCTACGAGCAGTACTTC
v_gene: TRBV6-1; abundance: .; j_gene: TRBJ2-2; d_gene: .; CDR3aa: CASSGWALNTGELFF; CDR3nt: TGTGCCAGCAGTGGTTGGGCCCTGAACACCGGGGAGCTGTTTTTT
v_gene: TRBV13; abundance: few; j_gene: TRBJ2-7; d_gene: TRBD1; CDR3aa: CASRRGQETYEQYF; CDR3nt: TGTGCCAGCAGGAGGGGACAGGAAACCTACGAGCAGTACTTC
v_gene: TRBV7-3; abundance: .; j_gene: TRBJ2-1; d_gene: .; CDR3aa: CASSFAGNEQFF; CDR3nt: TGTGCCAGCAGCTTTGCCGGGAATGAGCAGTTCTTC
v_gene: TRBV19; abundance: .; j_gene: TRBJ2-7; d_gene: .; CDR3aa: CASSIPPYEQYF; CDR3nt: TGTGCCAGTAGTATTCCGCCCTACGAGCAGTACTTC
v_gene: TRBV11-3; abundance: .; j_gene: TRBJ1-1; d_gene: .; CDR3aa: CASSLGGNGEAFF; CDR3nt: TGTGCCAGCAGCTTAGGCGGGAATGGTGAAGCTTTCTTT
v_gene: TRBV20-1; abundance: .; j_gene: TRBJ2-5; d_gene: TRBD2; CDR3aa: CSADGREQYF; CDR3nt: TGCAGTGCGGATGGGAGGGAGCAGTACTTC
v_gene: TRBV15; abundance: few; j_gene: TRBJ1-5; d_gene: .; CDR3aa: CATSRDRFSWSNQPQHF; CDR3nt: TGTGCCACCAGCAGAGATCGGTTTTCGTGGAGCAATCAGCCCCAGCATTTT
v_gene: TRBV9; abundance: .; j_gene: TRBJ1-2; d_gene: .; CDR3aa: CASSANNLTGTHGYTF; CDR3nt: TGTGCCAGCAGCGCCAATAACCTAACAGGGACACATGGCTACACCTTC
v_gene: TRBV11-2; abundance: once; j_gene: TRBJ2-1; d_gene: .; CDR3aa: CASSSLRGNEQFF; CDR3nt: TGTGCCAGCAGCTCCCTCAGGGGAAATGAGCAGTTCTTC
v_gene: TRBV2; abundance: once; j_gene: TRBJ2-3; d_gene: .; CDR3aa: CAIFKDRPDTQYF; CDR3nt: TGTGCCATCTTCAAGGACCGTCCAGATACGCAGTATTTT
v_gene: TRBV2; abundance: .; j_gene: TRBJ2-3; d_gene: .; CDR3aa: CASSRGTDTQYF; CDR3nt: TGTGCCAGCAGTCGGGGGACAGATACGCAGTATTTT
v_gene: TRBV28; abundance: few; j_gene: TRBJ2-5; d_gene: TRBD1; CDR3aa: CASSRGQARETQYF; CDR3nt: TGTGCCAGCAGCCGTGGACAGGCCAGGGAGACCCAGTACTTC
v_gene: TRBV9; abundance: .; j_gene: TRBJ2-2; d_gene: .; CDR3aa: CASSVVWGTNTGELFF; CDR3nt: TGTGCCAGCAGCGTAGTCTGGGGAACGAACACCGGGGAGCTGTTTTTT
v_gene: TRBV2; abundance: .; j_gene: TRBJ2-3; d_gene: .; CDR3aa: CASNIGPSTDTQYF; CDR3nt: TGTGCCAGCAACATAGGACCTAGCACAGATACGCAGTATTTT
v_gene: TRBV28; abundance: .; j_gene: TRBJ1-2; d_gene: .; CDR3aa: CASSLGPGAGYTF; CDR3nt: TGTGCCAGCAGTTTGGGCCCAGGGGCTGGCTACACCTTC
v_gene: TRBV6-5; abundance: .; j_gene: TRBJ2-7; d_gene: TRBD1; CDR3aa: CASTPAGGEQYF; CDR3nt: TGTGCCAGCACCCCAGCAGGGGGCGAGCAGTACTTC
v_gene: TRBV10-3; abundance: medium-sized; j_gene: TRBJ1-5; d_gene: .; CDR3aa: CAISPEGNQPQHF; CDR3nt: TGTGCCATCAGTCCCGAGGGGAACCAGCCCCAGCATTTT
v_gene: TRBV7-9; abundance: .; j_gene: TRBJ2-6; d_gene: .; CDR3aa: CASSPGLGANVLTF; CDR3nt: TGTGCCAGCAGCCCGGGCCTTGGGGCCAACGTCCTGACTTTC
v_gene: TRBV11-1; abundance: few; j_gene: TRBJ2-1; d_gene: TRBD2; CDR3aa: CASSFSWGGNEQFF; CDR3nt: TGTGCCAGCAGCTTTAGTTGGGGGGGCAATGAGCAGTTCTTC